Presented here are 9 T cell receptor beta chains from one specimen sequenced in a study of shared clonotypes between healthy human individuals. TCRdb keeps only in-frame clones here, not all; method: immunoSEQ multiplex PCR. The sample holds under 2,000,000 clones; roughly 95% are singletons and the top ten take 1% to 1.5%. Only CD45RO-negative cells positively selected for CCR7 counted as naive CD8 cells, so terminally differentiated effector memory CD45RA+ cells were excluded. The sequenced sample was naive CD8+ T cells sorted from blood. Receptors were obtained from a man aged 18-30 years in good health.

This chain joins TRBV6-4 and TRBJ2-3; D is tentatively TRBD1 or TRBD2 (5 bases each). This CDR3 has 16 amino acids. V lost 5 bases and J 2 bases, leaving 17 bases between the germline ends. Germline V gives CDR1 MRHNA, CDR2 SNTAGT. The CDR3 loop is CASSPPLARATDTQYF. The CDR3 DNA follows: TGTGCCAGCAGTCCTCCTCTAGCCAGGGCCACAGATACGCAGTATTTT.

The V call is TRBV5-1, the J call TRBJ2-1; 12 bases are a match to TRBD1. CDR1 is SGHRS and CDR2 is YFSETQ in the germline V gene. The CDR3 covers 15 residues. V lost 3 bases and J lost 7; bases outside the gene matches: 5. The CDR3 nucleotides read TGCGCCAGCAGCTCCGGGACAGGGGGCCGAAATGAGCAGTTCTTC. This codes for CASSSGTGGRNEQFF.

The chain employs TRBV7-2 and TRBJ2-7; 11 nucleotides match TRBD1. Germline CDR1 and CDR2: SGHTA and FQGNSA. The CDR3 has 16 amino acids. V shed 5 bases, J shed 2 bases, and the junction held 8 bases outside the gene matches. The DNA for the CDR3 is TGTGCCAGCAGCCCCAGAACGGGACAGGGGGCCTACGAGCAGTACTTC. The encoded protein is CASSPRTGQGAYEQYF.

Concerning this clone: Other nucleotide sequences from this sample produce the same CDR3. V usage is TRBV11-2 and J usage is TRBJ1-2; D possibly corresponds to TRBD1 (6 bases). The V gene's germline CDR1 is SGHAT and CDR2 FQNNGV. Trimming cost V 1 base and J 7 bases, with 10 bases left between them. The CDR3 covers 13 residues. CDR3 residues: CASSLGRGGGYTF. The CDR3 DNA follows: TGTGCCAGCAGCTTAGGCAGGGGTGGTGGCTACACCTTC.

V is TRBV5-6 and J is TRBJ1-2; 7 bases align to TRBD1. Germline V gene lookup returns CDR1 SGHDT and CDR2 YYEEEE. V shed 4 bases and J 9 bases; nucleotides not matched to a gene: 12. The CDR3 totals 14 residues. As DNA, the CDR3 is TGTGCCAGCAGCGATCCCGGGACAGAATTACGCTACACCTTC. It yields the protein CASSDPGTELRYTF.

This sequence joins TRBV7-6 and TRBJ2-1; D not certain. This CDR3 has 13 residues. Trimming shortened V by 4 bases and J by 9 bases, and 13 bases separated the two germline ends. Germline V gene sequence: CDR1 SGHVS, CDR2 FNYEAQ. The CDR3 loop reads CASSSGPLIEQFF. The DNA of the CDR3 is TGTGCCAGCAGCTCCGGCCCACTGATTGAGCAGTTCTTC. The full variable domain, completed using reference TRBV7-6 and TRBJ2-1, is GAGVSQSPRYKVTKRGQDVALRCDPISGHVSLYWYRQALGQGPEFLTYFNYEAQQDKSGLPNDRFSAERPEGSISTLTIQRTEQRDSAMYRCASSSGPLIEQFFGPGTRLTVL.

This sequence joins TRBV7-9 and TRBJ2-2, with D possibly matching TRBD2 (5 bases). This CDR3 comprises 12 residues. The germline gives CDR1 SEHNR, CDR2 FQNEAQ (reference sequence). V was pared by 8 bases and J by 6 bases, with 10 bases between. The DNA for the CDR3 is TGTGCCAGCGCTCTGGAGGCCGGGGAGCTGTTTTTT. It yields the protein CASALEAGELFF.

The gene calls are TRBV7-9 and TRBJ2-1; possible D gene TRBD1, 5 bases. The CDR3 sequence is 14 residues long. Trimming cost V 1 base and J 6 bases, with 10 bases left between them. Germline assignment: CDR1 SEHNR and CDR2 FQNEAQ (reference sequence). CDR3 sequence reads: CASSLVQQGNEQFF. For the CDR3, the DNA is TGTGCCAGCAGCTTAGTACAGCAGGGCAATGAGCAGTTCTTC.

For this clone: Mismatch with germline at one junction end may stem from a read error. V and J are TRBV7-7 and TRBJ2-1; unclear D gene. This CDR3 contains 15 residues. Germline V gene sequence: CDR1 SSHAT, CDR2 FNYEAQ (reference sequence). The CDR3 spells CASSSDLSSYNEQFF. CDR3 DNA sequence: TGTGCTAGCAGCTCGGACCTTAGCTCCTACAATGAGCAGTTCTTC.